The source of this T cell receptor beta chain is a study of shared clonotypes between healthy human individuals (dated by TCRdb to between 2020 and 2021). At the level of the whole study: Two women and a few men aged 18 to 49 years were included in the cohort. Between about 0.94 and 10 billion PBMCs per donor were obtained by leukapheresis. Different laboratories and diverse techniques were used to prepare libraries and sequence TCR repertoires, to increase sequencing depth and limit assay-specific biases. For each donor, CD4 naive and CD4 memory were each given three plates, CD8 naive was given two plates, and CD8 memory was given one plate. The study deeply sequenced blood TCR repertoires of five healthy adults to estimate repertoire size and the extent of clonotype sharing between individuals. Study-level results and caveats: Based on pairwise subsampling, the degree of clonotype sharing among donors was expected to be affected by sequencing depth. When a handful of donors were compared, the shared fraction of clonotypes was 5% to 6.5% for naive CD4, 3% to 4% for naive CD8, 2% to 2.5% for memory CD4, and roughly 0.4% for memory CD8. Incomplete sequencing was indicated by rarefaction of sorted-subset datasets, despite the large sequencing depth. Compared with non-shared clonotypes, the clonotypes found in all four sorted-subset donors had higher generation probabilities. The small number of donors limited the genetic and exposure-history diversity represented. Naive subsets generally had larger estimated clonotype richness than memory subsets did. Only blood was sampled, and tissue TCR repertoires likely differ from those in blood.

The sample holds one count of this clone. The target of this receptor is not known. It has no much larger one-base neighbor in the sample; base qualities were not kept. A distance of 17 bases separates the germline ends of V and J, which lose 3 bases and 1 base respectively. The CDR3 covers 17 residues, taking in both the cysteine and the phenylalanine. Only the CDR3 DNA stays, 51 bases, in frame from base 1. For CDR1 and CDR2, the germline V gene lists KGHSH and LQKENI. Using the deep immunoSEQ assay, TCR CDR3 regions were amplified from genomic DNA by multiplex PCR. Genomic DNA extracted from each cell subset was distributed evenly over all wells of several immunoSEQ 96-well plates, and each plate served as one replicate. For sorted subsets, each replicate PCR was loaded with roughly 0.2 ug genomic DNA, equivalent to 30,000 or so T cell genomes. Purified libraries were quantified with a Qubit 3.0 fluorometer, sized on a Bioanalyzer 2100, and re-quantified with the KAPA Library Quantification kit. Each immunoSEQ 96-well plate was sequenced on its own single-read 150-cycle Illumina NextSeq 550 flow cell. On the study's bioinformatics: Because the immunoSEQ output included only junctional sequences and no quality scores, the filtering could not be the same as the filtering used for full-length reads. Sequences were annotated with PyIR, a Python wrapper for IgBLAST v1.9, using IMGT germline references to assign V/J genes and CDR3. Reads were removed for weak V/J assignments (E-value above 1e-6), missing CDR3, stop codons, out-of-frame junctions, or ambiguous translated residues. V3J clonotypes were defined as sequences sharing an identical inferred V gene, J gene, and CDR3 amino acid sequence. Percentage overlap between repertoires was computed as shared unique clonotypes divided by the size of the smaller repertoire. Three approaches were used to assess repertoire richness: RTK rarefaction, the Chao1 estimator, and Recon v2.1 estimates of unobserved clonotypes. OLGA was used to compute generation probabilities for all TCRbeta clonotypes that the gDNA method yielded from a few donors. TCRdb mirrors the immuneACCESS table, restricted to in-frame sequences. Some clones are absent from its copies; in checked studies, under half trace to an unresolved V gene, and the reason for the others is unknown. V and J calls plus clone size are reproduced from that table; the DNA served to infer D and trimming. The sample table contains around 1.4 million clones; only one count was recorded for roughly 98.5% of them. Under 0.45% of the sample comes from the top ten.

Donors were healthy HIV-negative adults with no recently reported acute infections or vaccinations. All donors were Caucasian adults living in Nashville, Tennessee, USA. Magnetic negative selection was used to enrich CD4+ T cells, after which naive cells were positively selected on CD45RA and the negative fraction became the memory subset. After blood collection by leukapheresis, PBMCs were isolated using Ficoll-Histopaque density gradient centrifugation and then cryopreserved in the vapor phase of liquid nitrogen. Analytical flow cytometry was used to check the purity and quantity of each magnetically sorted T cell population. From each sorted fraction, genomic DNA was isolated and quantified by UV absorbance on a Nanodrop 2000c.

The TCR originated in a man aged 25 to 40 in good health. The source material was naive CD4+ T cells sorted from blood. This sample's cell subset or site label indicates: CD45RA+ positively selected. Recombination linked TRBV18 to TRBJ2-3; the D segment might be TRBD1 or TRBD2, since each matches 5 bases. The CDR3 region: CASSPGELFLGTDTQYF. The sequence in DNA is TGTGCCAGCTCACCGGGGGAGCTGTTCCTAGGCACAGATACGCAGTATTTT. Joined to the reference TRBV18 and TRBJ2-3 proteins, this CDR3 gives the full variable domain: NAGVMQNPRHLVRRRGQEARLRCSPMKGHSHVYWYRQLPEEGLKFMVYLQKENIIDESGMPKERFSAEFPKEGPSILRIQQVVRGDSAAYFCASSPGELFLGTDTQYFGPGTRLTVL.